Listed below are T cell receptor beta chains from one sample, sequenced in a study of CD8+CD57+ T cells in acquired aplastic anemia. MiXCR, run by TCRdb on the reads, gives a single entry per CDR3 protein. The data hold a few hundred thousand distinct CDR3 sequences, with around 68% observed a single time. Sequenced material: sorted CD4+, CD8+, or CD8+CD57+ T cells (not recorded which) from PBMCs. Receptor source: a human donor in good health, serving as a control. The conserved cysteine and the conserved F or W are not part of the CDR3 here.

>TRBJ1-2|TRBV20-1
SVAVLANYRYT
>TRBJ1-1|TRBV9
ASSSPGGKRPEAF
>TRBJ1-1|TRBV19
ASSMRQGAAEAF
>TRBJ1-4|TRBV20-1
SATSGNTILF
>TRBJ2-5|TRBV7-3
ASSHIKTSGEETQY
>TRBJ1-2|TRBV12-3/TRBV12-4
ASSLDLGQTNYGYT
>TRBJ2-7|TRBV7-4
ASSFIVGRADTQYEQY
>TRBJ2-5|TRBV10-2
ASRGGDSRETQY
>TRBJ1-1|TRBV27
ASTPRGNTEAF
>TRBJ1-1|TRBV12-3/TRBV12-4
ASRSREARAF
>TRBJ1-5|TRBV5-1
ASSLAIRSNQPQH
>TRBJ2-1|TRBV19
ASRTTTSGGHNEQF
>TRBJ1-2|TRBV7-2
AGHRGLNTGEL
>TRBJ2-2|TRBV6-2/TRBV6-3
ASSWEFQDAQLF
>TRBJ1-5|TRBV7-2
ASSWDRENQPQH
>TRBJ2-7|TRBV7-2
ASSLEGLTGESYEQY
>TRBJ1-2|TRBV6-5
ASSYSRSNYGYT
>TRBJ1-6|TRBV7-2
ASSLQGNSPLH
>TRBJ1-1|TRBV12-3/TRBV12-4
ASTFSGRGGGEAF
>TRBJ2-5|TRBV20-1
SASWFGPSQETQY
>TRBJ1-2|TRBV10-3
AISPRETNYGYT
>TRBJ1-4|TRBV11-1
ASSLEQHTSNEKLF
>TRBJ1-1|TRBV10-3
AIPPPPGVGCTEAF
>TRBJ1-2|TRBV7-2
ASSTGQGSSPRHT
>TRBJ1-2|TRBV11-2
ASSWQRSREGYT
>TRBJ1-1|TRBV7-2
ASSLDSSGYTFGF
>TRBJ2-6|TRBV7-2
ASSSRASGDSGANVLT
>TRBJ1-6|TRBV7-2
ASSLLGGGANYNSPLH
>TRBJ1-2|TRBV10-2
ASSTDRGDYGYT
>TRBJ1-2|TRBV7-2
ASSFSPRGDGHT
>TRBJ1-1|TRBV6-4
ASSDPTGTGEAF
>TRBJ2-2|TRBV7-9
ASSLSGGKTGELF
>TRBJ1-5|TRBV5-1
ASSSEGLGGPQH
>TRBJ1-5|TRBV10-3
AISELGGQPQH